The present T cell receptor beta chain was sequenced within a study of blood T cell repertoires in COVID-19. Study at large: Sources were T cells, B-cell-depleted T cells, or PBMCs; the material itself was cDNA or gDNA.

The authors' processing: Amplification with reference gene primers provided the estimates of nucleated cell counts. Some clones are missing from TCRdb's copy, which holds only in-frame ones; the method was immunoSEQ multiplex PCR. V, J and clone size are those of that table, while D and trimming were read from the DNA. Of approximately 300,000 clones listed, 87% are singletons. This CDR3 comprises 10 residues. CDR1 and CDR2 (germline): DFQATT, SNEGSKA (reference sequence). Trimming removed 6 bases from V and 8 bases from J, with 10 bases in between. This sequence joins TRBV20-1 and TRBJ1-2, with D hard to call. The source is a man between 18 and 29 years old with active or convalescent COVID-19. Sequenced material: peripheral blood. The CDR3 nucleotides are TGCAGTGCGCCTGAGGCGGGCTACACCTTC. Its translation: CSAPEAGYTF.